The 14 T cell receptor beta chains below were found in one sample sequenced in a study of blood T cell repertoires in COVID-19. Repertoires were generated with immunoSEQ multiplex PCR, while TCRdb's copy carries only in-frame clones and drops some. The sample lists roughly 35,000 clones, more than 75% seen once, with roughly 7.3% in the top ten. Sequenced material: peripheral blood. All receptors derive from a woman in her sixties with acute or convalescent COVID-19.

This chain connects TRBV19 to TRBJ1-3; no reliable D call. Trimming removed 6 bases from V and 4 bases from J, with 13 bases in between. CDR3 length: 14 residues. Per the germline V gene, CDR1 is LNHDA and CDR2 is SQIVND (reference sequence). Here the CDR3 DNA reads TGTGCCAGTAGGATGCGCCTCTCGGGAAACACCATATATTTT. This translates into CASRMRLSGNTIYF.

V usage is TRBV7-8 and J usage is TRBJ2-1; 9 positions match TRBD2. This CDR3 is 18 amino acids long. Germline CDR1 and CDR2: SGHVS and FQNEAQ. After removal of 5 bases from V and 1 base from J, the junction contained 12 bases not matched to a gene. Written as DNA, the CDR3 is TGTGCCAGCAGCCCCGATAGGAGGCGGGGGGGTTCCTACAATGAGCAGTTCTTC. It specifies CASSPDRRRGGSYNEQFF.

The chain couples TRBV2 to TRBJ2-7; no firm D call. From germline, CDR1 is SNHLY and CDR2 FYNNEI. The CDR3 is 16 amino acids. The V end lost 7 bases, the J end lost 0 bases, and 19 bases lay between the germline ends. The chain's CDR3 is CASTSDSGSLSYEQYF. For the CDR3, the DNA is TGTGCCAGCACTTCTGATTCCGGGTCCCTCTCCTACGAGCAGTACTTC.

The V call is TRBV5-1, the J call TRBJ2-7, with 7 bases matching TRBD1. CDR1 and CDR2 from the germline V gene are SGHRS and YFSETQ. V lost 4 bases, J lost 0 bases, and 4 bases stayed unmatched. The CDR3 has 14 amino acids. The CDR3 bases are TGCGCCAGCAGCCGGGACAGTAGCTCCTACGAGCAGTACTTC. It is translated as CASSRDSSSYEQYF.

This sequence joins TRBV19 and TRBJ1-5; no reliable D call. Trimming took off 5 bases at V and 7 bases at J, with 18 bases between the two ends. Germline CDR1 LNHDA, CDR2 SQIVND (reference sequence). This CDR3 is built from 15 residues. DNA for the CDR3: TGTGCCAGTAGTGGGCAGGCACATCCAGACCAGCCCCAGCATTTT. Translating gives CASSGQAHPDQPQHF.

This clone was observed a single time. CDR3 protein: CATSGNSGGYEQYF. CDR3 DNA sequence: TGTGCCACCAGTGGGAATAGCGGAGGCTACGAGCAGTACTTC. The rearrangement joins TRBV24-1 to TRBJ2-7; TRBD2 is a possible D gene (6 bases). This CDR3 is built from 14 residues. Trimming shortened V by 5 bases and J by 3 bases, and 13 bases separated the two germline ends. Germline V lookup: CDR1 KGHDR, CDR2 SFDVKD.

The CDR3 nucleotides read TGCAGGGTGAACAGGGACACTGAAGCTTTCTTT. This sequence encodes CRVNRDTEAFF. V is TRBV29-1 and J is TRBJ1-1; possibly TRBD1 for D (6 bases). The CDR3 contains 11 residues. Per the germline V gene, CDR1 is SQVTM and CDR2 is ANQGSEA.

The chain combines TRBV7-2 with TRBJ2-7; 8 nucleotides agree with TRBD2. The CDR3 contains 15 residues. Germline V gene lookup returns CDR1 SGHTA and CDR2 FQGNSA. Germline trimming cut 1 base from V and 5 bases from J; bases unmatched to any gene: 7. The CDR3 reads CASSLGGLAADEQYF. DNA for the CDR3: TGTGCCAGCAGCTTAGGCGGACTAGCTGCCGACGAGCAGTACTTC. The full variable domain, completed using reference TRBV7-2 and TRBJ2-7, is GAGVSQSPSNKVTEKGKDVELRCDPISGHTALYWYRQSLGQGLEFLIYFQGNSAPDKSGLPSDRFSAERTGGSVSTLTIQRTQQEDSAVYLCASSLGGLAADEQYFGPGTRLTVT.

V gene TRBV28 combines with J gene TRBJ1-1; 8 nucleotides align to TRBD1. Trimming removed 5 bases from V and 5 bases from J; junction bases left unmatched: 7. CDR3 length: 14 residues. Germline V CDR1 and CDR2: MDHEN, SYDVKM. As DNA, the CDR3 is TGTGCCAGCAGTCTACAGGGGGGGTGGACTGAAGCTTTCTTT. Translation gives CASSLQGGWTEAFF. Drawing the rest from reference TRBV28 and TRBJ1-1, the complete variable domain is DVKVTQSSRYLVKRTGEKVFLECVQDMDHENMFWYRQDPGLGLRLIYFSYDVKMKEKGDIPEGYSVSREKKERFSLILESASTNQTSMYLCASSLQGGWTEAFFGQGTRLTVV.

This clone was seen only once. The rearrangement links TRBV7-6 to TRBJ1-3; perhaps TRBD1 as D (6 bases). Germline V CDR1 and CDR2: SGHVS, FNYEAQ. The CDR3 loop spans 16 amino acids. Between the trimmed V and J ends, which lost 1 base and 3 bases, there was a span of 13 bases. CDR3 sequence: CASSLEDRSSGNTIYF. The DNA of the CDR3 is TGTGCCAGCAGCTTAGAAGACAGGTCTAGTGGAAACACCATATATTTT.

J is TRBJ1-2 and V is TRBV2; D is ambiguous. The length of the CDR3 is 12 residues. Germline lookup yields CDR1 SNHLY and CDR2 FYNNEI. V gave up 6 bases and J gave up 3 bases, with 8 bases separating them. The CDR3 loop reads CASRRDDYGYTF. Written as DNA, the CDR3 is TGTGCCAGCAGGCGGGATGACTATGGCTACACCTTC. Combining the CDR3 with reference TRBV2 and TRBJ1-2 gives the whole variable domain EPEVTQTPSHQVTQMGQEVILRCVPISNHLYFYWYRQILGQKVEFLVSFYNNEISEKSEIFDDQFSVERPDGSNFTLKIRSTKLEDSAMYFCASRRDDYGYTFGSGTRLTVV.

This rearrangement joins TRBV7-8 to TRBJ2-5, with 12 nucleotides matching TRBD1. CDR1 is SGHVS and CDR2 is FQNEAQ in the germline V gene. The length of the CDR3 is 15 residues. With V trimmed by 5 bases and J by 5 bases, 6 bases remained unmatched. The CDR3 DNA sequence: TGTGCCAGCAGCCTGGGGACAGGGGGCTGGGAGACCCAGTACTTC. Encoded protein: CASSLGTGGWETQYF.

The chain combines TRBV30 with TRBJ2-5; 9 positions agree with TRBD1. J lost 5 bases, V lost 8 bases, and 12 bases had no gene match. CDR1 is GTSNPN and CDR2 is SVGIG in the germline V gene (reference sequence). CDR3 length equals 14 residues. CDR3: CAGAKWDRAETQYF. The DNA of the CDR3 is TGTGCCGGGGCTAAATGGGACAGGGCTGAGACCCAGTACTTC.

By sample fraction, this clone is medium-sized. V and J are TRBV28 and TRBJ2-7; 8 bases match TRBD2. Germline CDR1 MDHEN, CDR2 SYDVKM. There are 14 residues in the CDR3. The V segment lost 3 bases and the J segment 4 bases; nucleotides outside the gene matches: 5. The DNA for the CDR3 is TGTGCCAGCAGTTTCGGGGGGGTCCTTTACGAGCAGTACTTC. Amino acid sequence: CASSFGGVLYEQYF.